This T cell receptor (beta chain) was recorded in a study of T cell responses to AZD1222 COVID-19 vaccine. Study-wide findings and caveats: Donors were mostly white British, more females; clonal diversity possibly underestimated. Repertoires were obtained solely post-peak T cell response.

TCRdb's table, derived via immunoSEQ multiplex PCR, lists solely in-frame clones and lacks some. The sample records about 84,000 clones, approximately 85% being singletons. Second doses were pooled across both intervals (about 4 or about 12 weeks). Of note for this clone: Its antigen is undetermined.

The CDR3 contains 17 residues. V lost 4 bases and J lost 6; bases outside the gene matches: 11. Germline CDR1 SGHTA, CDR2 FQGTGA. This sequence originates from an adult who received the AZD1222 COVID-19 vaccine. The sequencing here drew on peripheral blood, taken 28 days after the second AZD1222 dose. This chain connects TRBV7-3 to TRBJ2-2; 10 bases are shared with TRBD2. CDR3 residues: CASSSRSSGRGPGELFF. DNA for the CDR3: TGTGCCAGCAGCTCTCGATCTAGCGGGAGAGGTCCCGGGGAGCTGTTTTTT. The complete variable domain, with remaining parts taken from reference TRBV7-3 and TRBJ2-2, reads GAGVSQTPSNKVTEKGKYVELRCDPISGHTALYWYRQSLGQGPEFLIYFQGTGAADDSGLPNDRFFAVRPEGSVSTLKIQRTERGDSAVYLCASSSRSSGRGPGELFFGEGSRLTVL.